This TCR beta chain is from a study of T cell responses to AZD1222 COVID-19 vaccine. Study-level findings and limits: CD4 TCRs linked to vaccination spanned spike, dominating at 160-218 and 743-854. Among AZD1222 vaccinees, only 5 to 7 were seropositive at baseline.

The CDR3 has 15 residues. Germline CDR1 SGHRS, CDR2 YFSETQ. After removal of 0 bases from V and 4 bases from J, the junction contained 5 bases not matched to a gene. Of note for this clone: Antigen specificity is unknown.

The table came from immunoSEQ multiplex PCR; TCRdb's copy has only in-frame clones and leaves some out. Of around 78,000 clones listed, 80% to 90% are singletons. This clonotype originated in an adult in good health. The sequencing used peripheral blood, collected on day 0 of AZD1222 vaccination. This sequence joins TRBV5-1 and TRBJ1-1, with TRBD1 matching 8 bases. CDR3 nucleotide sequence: TGCGCCAGCAGCTTGGGGGGACAGGCCCCCACTGAAGCTTTCTTT. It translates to CASSLGGQAPTEAFF.